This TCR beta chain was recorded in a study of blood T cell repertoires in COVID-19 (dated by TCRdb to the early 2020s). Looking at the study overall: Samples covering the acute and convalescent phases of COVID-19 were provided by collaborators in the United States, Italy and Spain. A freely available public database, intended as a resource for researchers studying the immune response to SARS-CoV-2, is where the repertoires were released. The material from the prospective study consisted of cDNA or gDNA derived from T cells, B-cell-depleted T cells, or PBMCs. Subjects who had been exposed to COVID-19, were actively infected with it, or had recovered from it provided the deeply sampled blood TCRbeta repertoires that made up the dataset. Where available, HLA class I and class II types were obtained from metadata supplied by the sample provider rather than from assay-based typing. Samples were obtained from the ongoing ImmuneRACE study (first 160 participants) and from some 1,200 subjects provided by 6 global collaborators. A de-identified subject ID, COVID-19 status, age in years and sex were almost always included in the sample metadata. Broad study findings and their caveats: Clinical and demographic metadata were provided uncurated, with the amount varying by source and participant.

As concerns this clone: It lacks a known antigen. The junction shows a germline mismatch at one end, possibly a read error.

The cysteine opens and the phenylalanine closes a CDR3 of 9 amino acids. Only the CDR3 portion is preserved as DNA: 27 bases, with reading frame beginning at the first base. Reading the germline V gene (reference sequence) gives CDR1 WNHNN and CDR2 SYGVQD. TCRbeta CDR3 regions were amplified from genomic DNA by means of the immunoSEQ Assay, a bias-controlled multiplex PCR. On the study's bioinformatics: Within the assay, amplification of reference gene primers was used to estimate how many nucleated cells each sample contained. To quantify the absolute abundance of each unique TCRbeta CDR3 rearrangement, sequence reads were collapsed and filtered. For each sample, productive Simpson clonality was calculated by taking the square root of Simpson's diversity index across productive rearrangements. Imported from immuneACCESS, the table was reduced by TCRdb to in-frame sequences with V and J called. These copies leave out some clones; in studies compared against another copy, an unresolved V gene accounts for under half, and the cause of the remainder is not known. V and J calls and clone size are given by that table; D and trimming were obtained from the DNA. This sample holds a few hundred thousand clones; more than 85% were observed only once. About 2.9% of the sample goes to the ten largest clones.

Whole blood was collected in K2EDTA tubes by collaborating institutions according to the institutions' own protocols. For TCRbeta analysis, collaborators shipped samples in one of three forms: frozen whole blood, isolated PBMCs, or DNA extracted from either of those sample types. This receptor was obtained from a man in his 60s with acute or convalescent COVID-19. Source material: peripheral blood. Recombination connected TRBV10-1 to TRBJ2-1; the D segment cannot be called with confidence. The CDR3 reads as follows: CASSGAQIF. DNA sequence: TGCGCCAGCAGTGGGGCCCAGATCTTC.